This TCR beta chain was sequenced during a study of tumor and adjacent non-tumor tissue in lung cancer. Study summary: There were roughly 11 adenocarcinoma, a couple of squamous cell carcinoma and 1 small cell lung cancer cases. The patients, 10 or so men and roughly 5 women, were roughly 30 to 76 with stage I to III disease.

In the case of this clonotype: Antigen: not known. A much larger clone is a single base away; this may be a read error.

Study-wide points: Significantly higher TCR diversity was found in tumor than normal lung.

This CDR3 is built from 14 residues. Per the germline V gene, CDR1 is DFQATT and CDR2 is SNEGSKA (reference sequence). V lost 3 bases and J lost 3, with 14 bases in between. RNA was extracted from bulk tissue without any cell sorting. Distant lung tissue was collected more than 3 cm away from the tumor edge. TCRbeta libraries were built with three rounds of nested PCR, modified from ARM-PCR. MiXCR, run by TCRdb on the multiplex PCR reads, gives a single entry per CDR3 protein. The top ten clones hold roughly 33% of a sample with 80,000 to 100,000 distinct CDR3 sequences, about 80% of them seen once. The sample taken for sequencing was distant non-tumor lung tissue. This chain joins TRBV20-1 and TRBJ1-1, with D hard to call. The receptor comes from a man in his fifties or sixties with small cell lung cancer. CDR3 region: CSASPGRSDTEAFF. The CDR3 DNA is TGCAGTGCTAGCCCCGGACGGTCGGACACTGAAGCTTTCTTT.